Each of the 27 T cell receptor beta chains below was sequenced from the same sample in a study of Ad26.COV2.S vaccination and SARS-CoV-2 variants (dated by TCRdb to 2020 to 2022). This sample's treatment or condition label indicates: roughly 19 received Ad26.COV2.S at low or high dose, single or two shots; several received placebo; per-sample allocation not given. Repertoires of vaccine and placebo recipients were sequenced from samples collected on day 63 after the first injection. The library was built by means of the immunoSEQ multiplex PCR assay. TCRdb re-hosts the immuneACCESS table, in-frame sequences only. Its copies lack some clones; in the studies checked, an unresolved V gene accounts for under half of them, and the cause for the rest is not known. This sample has 250,000 to 300,000 clones in its table, and more than 75% of those were observed once. The top ten constitute less than 3.5% of the sample.

The input for sequencing was peripheral blood, taken in a trial of Ad26.COV2.S vaccine versus placebo. Source of these receptors: a person aged 18-60 years who received the Ad26.COV2.S COVID-19 vaccine or a placebo.

The chain recombines TRBV4-2 with TRBJ1-2, with 7 bases aligning to TRBD1. Trimming removed 1 base from V and 4 bases from J; junction bases left unmatched: 12. CDR1 and CDR2 from the germline V gene are LGHNA and YNFKEQ. CDR3 size: 17 residues. CDR3 region: CASSQGGLYGTVYGYTF. CDR3 DNA sequence: TGTGCCAGCAGCCAAGGGGGCCTGTATGGGACAGTCTATGGCTACACCTTC.

The chain combines TRBV18 with TRBJ2-7; 8 bases map to TRBD2. Germline loops: CDR1 KGHSH, CDR2 LQKENI. The CDR3 length is 15 residues. V lost 2 bases, J lost 1 base, and 4 bases stayed unmatched. The chain's CDR3 is CASSPGAGESYEQYF. The CDR3, as DNA: TGTGCCAGCTCACCAGGAGCGGGGGAATCCTACGAGCAGTACTTC.

This chain links TRBV2 with TRBJ1-4; D ambiguous. Per germline, CDR1 SNHLY and CDR2 FYNNEI. Trimming cost V 10 bases and J 6 bases, with 15 bases left between them. The CDR3 covers 13 residues. DNA for the CDR3: TGTGCCACCTGTCCCCGGAGTCATGAAAAACTGTTTTTT. As protein: CATCPRSHEKLFF.

This chain uses TRBV20-1 with TRBJ2-5; a possible D gene is TRBD1 (6 bases). Germline-derived CDR1 and CDR2 are DFQATT and SNEGSKA (reference sequence). Trimming left V 3 bases short and J 5 bases short, with 13 bases between. The CDR3 runs to 13 residues. CDR3 in DNA: TGCAGTGCTAGTAGAGGGGGATGGGAGACCCAGTACTTC. This gives the protein CSASRGGWETQYF.

This chain links TRBV18 with TRBJ2-7, with 10 nucleotides matching TRBD1. Germline CDR1 is KGHSH and CDR2 is LQKENI. V shed 3 bases, J shed 3 bases, and the junction held 5 bases outside the gene matches. The CDR3 spans 15 residues. The CDR3 sequence is CASSPPGQGNYEQYF. CDR3 DNA sequence: TGTGCCAGCTCACCGCCGGGACAGGGGAACTACGAGCAGTACTTC. The full variable domain, with the rest looked up from reference TRBV18 and TRBJ2-7, is NAGVMQNPRHLVRRRGQEARLRCSPMKGHSHVYWYRQLPEEGLKFMVYLQKENIIDESGMPKERFSAEFPKEGPSILRIQQVVRGDSAAYFCASSPPGQGNYEQYFGPGTRLTVT.

The chain couples TRBV5-6 to TRBJ2-1; D ambiguous. V lost 7 bases and J lost 7, with 18 bases in between. Germline assignment: CDR1 SGHDT and CDR2 YYEEEE. This CDR3 has 14 residues. The CDR3, as DNA: TGTGCCAGCTCCTTCGGGCCCATAAGTAATGAGCAGTTCTTC. This codes for CASSFGPISNEQFF.

The genes are TRBV27 and TRBJ1-5, with D uncertain. Germline V gene sequence: CDR1 MNHEY, CDR2 SMNVEV (reference sequence). This CDR3 spans 15 amino acids. V was shortened by 0 bases and J by 0 bases, with 6 bases between the two germline ends. The CDR3 nucleotides read TGTGCCAGCAGTTTATCGAGAAATAGCAATCAGCCCCAGCATTTT. Translating gives CASSLSRNSNQPQHF.

In this sample, this clone turned up a few times. V is TRBV27 and J is TRBJ2-7, with TRBD2 identical over 10 bases. The junction had 6 bases not matched to a gene; V was cut back by 4 bases and J by 3 bases. In germline, CDR1 is MNHEY, CDR2 SMNVEV (reference sequence). This CDR3 has 15 amino acids. In DNA form, the CDR3 reads TGTGCCAGCAGTTCTGCTAGCGGGAGTAACTACGAGCAGTACTTC. It codes for CASSSASGSNYEQYF.

The genes are TRBV27 and TRBJ2-1, with D hard to call. The CDR3 totals 12 residues. Trimming took 1 base from V and 9 from J, leaving 7 bases between them. Germline V gene lookup returns CDR1 MNHEY and CDR2 SMNVEV (reference sequence). CDR3 in DNA: TGTGCCAGCAGTTTATTGGACGGTGAGCAGTTCTTC. Its protein product is CASSLLDGEQFF.

This clone was observed a few times. The chain joins TRBV10-1 to TRBJ2-3; D may match TRBD1 or TRBD2 (5 bases each). V was cut by 0 bases and J by 9 bases, with 16 bases left in between. The length of the CDR3 is 15 residues. In germline, CDR1 is WNHNN, CDR2 SYGVQD (reference sequence). CDR3 bases: TGCGCCAGCAGTGAGTCCCGGCCGGGACGGGCAACGCAGTATTTT. Residues: CASSESRPGRATQYF.

The chain has TRBV2 and TRBJ1-4; D is unclear. V dropped 7 bases and J dropped 0 bases, with 9 bases sitting between them. This CDR3 has 14 amino acids. The V gene's germline CDR1 is SNHLY and CDR2 FYNNEI. CDR3 in DNA: TGTGCCAGCACCGGGAGTACAACTAATGAAAAACTGTTTTTT. Its protein is CASTGSTTNEKLFF.

This chain links TRBV11-2 with TRBJ2-3; the D gene is possibly TRBD1 (6 bases). CDR1 and CDR2 (germline): SGHAT, FQNNGV. This CDR3 has 16 residues. V lost 5 bases and J lost 4, with 19 bases in between. DNA of the CDR3: TGTGCCAGCAGCCAAGGGATAAACAGGGAAGCAGATACGCAGTATTTT. It translates to CASSQGINREADTQYF.

This clone was detected once. V is TRBV10-3 and J is TRBJ1-1; D gene uncertain. Germline V lookup: CDR1 ENHRY, CDR2 SYGVKD. The CDR3 is made up of 14 amino acids. The V end was cut by 5 bases, the J end by 1 base, with 11 bases between. The CDR3 here is CAISPPGENTEAFF. The CDR3 nucleotides read TGTGCCATCAGTCCTCCGGGAGAGAACACTGAAGCTTTCTTT.

V gene TRBV5-4 combines with J gene TRBJ1-5, with D perhaps TRBD1 (5 bases). Trimming shortened V by 0 bases and J by 8 bases, and 15 bases separated the two germline ends. Per the germline V gene, CDR1 is SGHNT and CDR2 is YYREEE (reference sequence). The CDR3 is 15 amino acids. CDR3 residues: CASSLGAGSGEPQHF. The CDR3 nucleotides are TGTGCCAGCAGCTTGGGAGCAGGGTCGGGGGAGCCCCAGCATTTT.

The V gene is TRBV27, the J gene TRBJ2-2, with D perhaps TRBD1 or TRBD2 (5 bases each). CDR1 MNHEY and CDR2 SMNVEV come from the germline V gene (reference sequence). The CDR3 has 13 residues. Trimming cost V 5 bases and J 4 bases, with 8 bases left between them. CDR3 protein: CASSAGTTGELFF. The CDR3 nucleotides are TGTGCCAGCAGTGCAGGGACCACCGGGGAGCTGTTTTTT.

V is TRBV10-2 and J is TRBJ2-7; 8 bases map to TRBD2. The trim removed 3 bases at V and 3 bases at J, leaving 4 bases unmatched. This CDR3 comprises 14 residues. From germline, CDR1 is WSHSY and CDR2 SAAADI. The CDR3 spells CASSDSGTRYEQYF. CDR3 sequence (DNA): TGCGCCAGCAGTGATAGCGGGACCCGCTACGAGCAGTACTTC.

This chain links TRBV5-1 with TRBJ1-2, with 8 positions matching TRBD1. The CDR3 extends over 14 amino acids. CDR1 and CDR2 from the germline V gene are SGHRS and YFSETQ. V shed 4 bases and J 8 bases; nucleotides not matched to a gene: 10. This CDR3 reads CASSMAGQAGGYTF. The CDR3 DNA reads as TGCGCCAGCAGCATGGCGGGACAGGCTGGCGGCTACACCTTC.

This clone appeared once. The same CDR3 also results from other DNA sequences found in this sample. CDR3 protein: CASSLGNTGELFF. In nucleotides, the CDR3 is TGCGCCAGCAGCTTAGGGAACACCGGGGAGCTGTTTTTT. V gene TRBV5-1 combines with J gene TRBJ2-2, with D hard to call. Germline V lookup: CDR1 SGHRS, CDR2 YFSETQ. CDR3 length: 13 residues. Trimming pared 2 bases from V and 1 base from J, leaving 3 bases between.

The chain couples TRBV15 to TRBJ1-1; D remains unclear. In germline, CDR1 is LNHNV, CDR2 YYDKDF (reference sequence). Trimming left V 4 bases short and J 0 bases short, with 9 bases between. The CDR3 has 14 residues. CDR3 in amino acids: CATSKARLNTEAFF. DNA for the CDR3: TGTGCCACCAGCAAGGCCAGGTTGAACACTGAAGCTTTCTTT.

This clone was seen only once. The chain employs TRBV6-1 and TRBJ1-2, with D maybe TRBD1 (6 bases). With 1 base removed from V and 2 bases from J, the gap between germline ends came to 20 bases. In germline, CDR1 is MNHNS, CDR2 SASEGT. This CDR3 contains 18 residues. The CDR3 region has the DNA TGTGCCAGCAGTGAAGGGCCACCCGGGACAAGAACAAACTATGGCTACACCTTC. Residues: CASSEGPPGTRTNYGYTF.

The chain couples TRBV24-1 to TRBJ2-3; possibly TRBD2 for D (5 bases). V was shortened by 7 bases and J by 0 bases, with 7 bases between the two germline ends. This CDR3 has 13 amino acids. CDR1 is KGHDR, CDR2 SFDVKD, per germline. The CDR3 sequence: CATSRTSTDTQYF. In DNA, the CDR3 is TGTGCCACCAGCCGGACTAGCACAGATACGCAGTATTTT.

The V call is TRBV7-2, the J call TRBJ1-1, with TRBD1 matching over 7 bases. This CDR3 region has 15 residues. J lost 1 base, V lost 6 bases, and 8 bases had no gene match. Germline lookup yields CDR1 SGHTA and CDR2 FQGNSA. The CDR3 DNA follows: TGTGCCAGCAGGGGGGGGGACAGCAGGAACACTGAAGCTTTCTTT. This encodes CASRGGDSRNTEAFF.

The chain has TRBV18 and TRBJ1-1, with D hard to call. Germline CDR1 is KGHSH and CDR2 is LQKENI. The V end was cut by 6 bases, the J end by 1 base, with 12 bases between. This CDR3 has 14 amino acids. CDR3 bases: TGTGCCAGCTCCCCAACAACCCCGAACACTGAAGCTTTCTTT. It codes for CASSPTTPNTEAFF.

The chain employs TRBV5-1 and TRBJ1-5; D is ambiguous. The length of the CDR3 is 13 residues. Trimming pared 4 bases from V and 7 bases from J, leaving 12 bases between. The germline V gene encodes CDR1 SGHRS and CDR2 YFSETQ. The CDR3 DNA follows: TGCGCCAGCAGCCTTGTCCCAGAACAGCCCCAGCATTTT. Translating it yields CASSLVPEQPQHF.

The V gene is TRBV5-6, the J gene TRBJ2-7; TRBD2 matches 11 bases. The CDR3 runs 16 residues. V was pared by 0 bases and J by 2 bases, with 4 bases of the junction left unmatched. The germline CDR1 and CDR2 sequences are SGHDT and YYEEEE. Here the CDR3 reads CASSLGLAGRTYEQYF. The CDR3 region has the DNA TGTGCCAGCAGCTTGGGACTAGCGGGACGTACCTACGAGCAGTACTTC. Combining the CDR3 with reference TRBV5-6 and TRBJ2-7 gives the whole variable domain DAGVTQSPTHLIKTRGQQVTLRCSPKSGHDTVSWYQQALGQGPQFIFQYYEEEERQRGNFPDRFSGHQFPNYSSELNVNALLLGDSALYLCASSLGLAGRTYEQYFGPGTRLTVT.

V is TRBV7-2 and J is TRBJ2-1; tentatively, D is TRBD1 (6 bases). V was shortened by 3 bases and J by 1 base, with 16 bases between the two germline ends. Germline values: CDR1 SGHTA, CDR2 FQGNSA. This CDR3 region has 17 residues. This CDR3 reads CASSFAPWQGSYNEQFF. The CDR3 DNA sequence: TGTGCCAGCAGCTTCGCCCCCTGGCAGGGGTCCTACAATGAGCAGTTCTTC.

The V and J genes are TRBV18 and TRBJ1-3, with a weak D call TRBD1 (5 bases). CDR1 and CDR2 from the germline V gene are KGHSH and LQKENI. The ends were cut back, 2 bases at V and 0 bases at J, with 11 bases in the middle. The CDR3 contains 16 residues. The CDR3 sequence is CASSPSPGGSGNTIYF. DNA of the CDR3: TGTGCCAGCTCACCATCCCCCGGGGGCTCTGGAAACACCATATATTTT.